This TCR beta chain was profiled in a study of PD-1 blockade in classical Hodgkin lymphoma. Sequencing used immunoSEQ multiplex PCR; TCRdb keeps in-frame clones, though not all of them. The table includes 20,000 to 25,000 clones, 80% to 90% detected once. As for time point: newly diagnosed, previously untreated cHL patient sample. Starting with thawed PBMCs, CD4+ T cells were purified by magnetic negative selection. This sequence originates from a human donor with classical Hodgkin lymphoma. Sequences were obtained from CD4+ T cells from blood.

CDR3 bases: TGTGCCAGCAGGGGTCTAGCGGGGATCCCAATGCACGAGCAGTACTTC. This encodes CASRGLAGIPMHEQYF. V usage is TRBV27 and J usage is TRBJ2-7; 9 nucleotides align to TRBD2. The trim removed 6 bases at V and 5 bases at J, leaving 14 bases unmatched. The CDR3 covers 16 residues. From germline, CDR1 is MNHEY and CDR2 SMNVEV (reference sequence).